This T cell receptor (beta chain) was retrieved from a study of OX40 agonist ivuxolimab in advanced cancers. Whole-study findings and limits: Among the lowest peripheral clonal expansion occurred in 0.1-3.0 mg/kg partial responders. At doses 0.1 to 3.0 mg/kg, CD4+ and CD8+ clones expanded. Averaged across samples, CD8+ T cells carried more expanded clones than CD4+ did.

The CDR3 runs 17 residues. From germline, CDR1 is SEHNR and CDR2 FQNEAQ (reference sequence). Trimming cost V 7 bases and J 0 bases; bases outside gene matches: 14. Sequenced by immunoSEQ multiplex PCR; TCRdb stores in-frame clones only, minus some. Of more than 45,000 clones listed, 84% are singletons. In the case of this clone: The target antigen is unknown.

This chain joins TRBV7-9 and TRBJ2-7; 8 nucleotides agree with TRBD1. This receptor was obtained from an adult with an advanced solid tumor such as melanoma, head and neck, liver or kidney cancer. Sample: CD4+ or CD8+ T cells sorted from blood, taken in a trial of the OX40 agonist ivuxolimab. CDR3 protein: CASNEQVDRAFSYEQYF. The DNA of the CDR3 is TGTGCCAGCAACGAGCAGGTGGACAGGGCTTTCTCCTACGAGCAGTACTTC.